This T cell receptor beta chain was observed in a study of blood T cell repertoires in COVID-19. Across the whole study: Sites across the United States, Italy and Spain contributed samples from acute and convalescent COVID-19. T cells, B-cell-depleted T cells, or PBMCs provided the cDNA or gDNA that served as material.

This CDR3 is built from 16 residues. Germline CDR1 and CDR2: KGHSH and LQKENI. V dropped 1 base and J dropped 5 bases, with 17 bases sitting between them. Original handling: The assay estimated nucleated cells by amplifying reference gene primers. Here immunoSEQ multiplex PCR was the method, and the copy in TCRdb shows in-frame clones only, minus some. For V, J and clone size, that table is used; D and trimming come from the DNA. The data contain 200,000 to 300,000 clones, around four fifths of them singletons. The origin of this receptor is a man in his fifties with acute or convalescent COVID-19. This chain uses TRBV18 with TRBJ1-1, with D maybe TRBD1 (5 bases). The sequenced sample consisted of peripheral blood. Here the CDR3 DNA reads TGTGCCAGCTCACCACAAAGGGCCAGCCAGGGTACTGAAGCTTTCTTT. Translated, it gives CASSPQRASQGTEAFF.